This T cell receptor (beta chain) is drawn from a study of post-analysis software for immune sequencing data. Regarding the study as a whole: A significant reduction in normalized Chao1 diversity was observed in multiple sclerosis patients versus controls. Patients used about 5 TRBV segments, including TRBV5-6, TRBV5-1 and TRBV20-1, more often than controls.

cDNA libraries for TCR beta contained unique molecular identifiers. T cells numbering roughly 0.85 to 10 million gave rise to roughly 550,000 cDNA molecules. TCRdb ran MiXCR on the PCR reads and lists one entry per CDR3 protein. The table lists hundreds of thousands of distinct CDR3 sequences, about 27% of them singletons. V was clipped by 1 base and J by 3 bases, with 4 bases between them. Germline CDR1 reads LGHDT; CDR2 reads YNNKEL (reference sequence). The CDR3 extends over 13 amino acids. As for this clonotype: The antigen is not known.

This receptor was taken from a girl aged 10 to 17 with multiple sclerosis. This sequence joins TRBV3-1 and TRBJ1-5; D ambiguous. Sequenced sample: blood. CDR3 nucleotide sequence: TGTGCCAGCAGCCAAGGGTTCAATCAGCCCCAGCATTTT. Translated: CASSQGFNQPQHF.